These T cell receptor beta chains were read from a single sample in a study of T cells in Graves' hyperthyroidism and ophthalmopathy. TCRdb used MiXCR to reprocess the multiplex PCR reads, holding one entry per CDR3 protein. The sample includes more than 300,000 distinct CDR3 sequences, 17% of them seen just once. The specimen sequenced was blood. Receptor source: a young woman with Graves' hyperthyroidism that later progressed to Graves' ophthalmopathy. CDR3s include the opening cysteine and the closing phenylalanine or tryptophan. The D gene is left open where the match is weak. Where a row states a size, it is once, few, many or the class of an expanded clone; other rows omit it.

abundance: .
j_gene: TRBJ1-4
v_gene: TRBV7-2
d_gene: TRBD1
CDR3nt: TGTGCCAGCAGCAGAAGGACAGGGGCAAATGAAAAACTGTTTTTT
CDR3aa: CASSRRTGANEKLFF

abundance: .
j_gene: TRBJ2-3
v_gene: TRBV6-1
d_gene: .
CDR3nt: TGTGCCAGCGGAAGAACTGGGAGCACAGATAGGCAGTATTTT
CDR3aa: CASGRTGSTDRQYF

abundance: many
j_gene: TRBJ2-7
v_gene: TRBV18
d_gene: .
CDR3nt: TGTGCCAGCTCACCACCGATCACCGGGGGCGAGCAGTACTTC
CDR3aa: CASSPPITGGEQYF

abundance: many
j_gene: TRBJ1-2
v_gene: TRBV3-1
d_gene: .
CDR3nt: TGTGCCAGCAGCCAAGAGCGTTCGGCAGAATTTGGCTATGGCTACACCTTC
CDR3aa: CASSQERSAEFGYGYTF

abundance: .
j_gene: TRBJ2-1
v_gene: TRBV5-1
d_gene: TRBD2
CDR3nt: TGCGCCAGCAGTTTCGGACTAGTAGGTAGGGATGAGCAGTTCTTC
CDR3aa: CASSFGLVGRDEQFF

abundance: many
j_gene: TRBJ2-7
v_gene: TRBV28
d_gene: TRBD2
CDR3nt: TGTGCCAGCAGCCGATACTCCAGGGGACTAGCGGGAGACCTAGAGGACGAGCAGTACTTC
CDR3aa: CASSRYSRGLAGDLEDEQYF

abundance: .
j_gene: TRBJ2-3
v_gene: TRBV7-9
d_gene: .
CDR3nt: TGTGCCAGCAGCTTAGCGAGAGGGATGTCCGATACGCAGTATTTT
CDR3aa: CASSLARGMSDTQYF

abundance: .
j_gene: TRBJ1-1
v_gene: TRBV19
d_gene: .
CDR3nt: TGTGCCAGTAGTATAAGCAGGGACGTGAACACTGAAGCTTTCTTT
CDR3aa: CASSISRDVNTEAFF

abundance: many
j_gene: TRBJ2-5
v_gene: TRBV20-1
d_gene: TRBD1
CDR3nt: TGCAGTGCTAGGGCCGACAGGGGTGAAAAGACCCAGTACTTC
CDR3aa: CSARADRGEKTQYF

abundance: .
j_gene: TRBJ2-2
v_gene: TRBV19
d_gene: .
CDR3nt: TGTGCCAGTAGTATTCTCCAGGGAGTTGGGGAGCTGTTTTTT
CDR3aa: CASSILQGVGELFF

abundance: many
j_gene: TRBJ2-7
v_gene: TRBV6-2/TRBV6-3
d_gene: TRBD2
CDR3nt: TGTGCCAGCAGGCAGACTCTTGGGCTAGCGGGGGCCCACACCGACGAGCAGTACTTC
CDR3aa: CASRQTLGLAGAHTDEQYF

abundance: many
j_gene: TRBJ1-4
v_gene: TRBV27
d_gene: .
CDR3nt: TGTGCCAGCAGACACGTTTTCCGGGGGAATGAAAAACTGTTTTTT
CDR3aa: CASRHVFRGNEKLFF

abundance: many
j_gene: TRBJ1-2
v_gene: TRBV28
d_gene: TRBD1
CDR3nt: TGTGCCAGCCGTGGCAGGGGGGATGTTAGCTACACCTTC
CDR3aa: CASRGRGDVSYTF

abundance: many
j_gene: TRBJ1-6
v_gene: TRBV28
d_gene: .
CDR3nt: TGTGCCAGCAGTTCGTTTATTCAGGGAGTTTTTAATTCACCCCTCCACTTT
CDR3aa: CASSSFIQGVFNSPLHF

abundance: many
j_gene: TRBJ2-2
v_gene: TRBV12-3/TRBV12-4
d_gene: TRBD1
CDR3nt: TGTGCCAGCAGTTCCATAGGGACAGGGATTATCACCGCCGGGGAGCTGTTTTTT
CDR3aa: CASSSIGTGIITAGELFF

abundance: many
j_gene: TRBJ2-3
v_gene: TRBV5-1
d_gene: .
CDR3nt: TGCGCCAGCAGGGCCGTCGGCGTGATCCCAGATACGCAGTATTTT
CDR3aa: CASRAVGVIPDTQYF

abundance: few
j_gene: TRBJ1-4
v_gene: TRBV28
d_gene: TRBD1
CDR3nt: TGTGCCACCCAGGAGGGGTCCAGGGGGACGACCTTAAATGAAAAACTGTTTTTT
CDR3aa: CATQEGSRGTTLNEKLFF

abundance: many
j_gene: TRBJ2-7
v_gene: TRBV6-1
d_gene: .
CDR3nt: TGTGCCAGCAGTCGAAACAGGGAACTCCTCTACGAGCAGTACTTC
CDR3aa: CASSRNRELLYEQYF

abundance: many
j_gene: TRBJ1-5
v_gene: TRBV3-1
d_gene: .
CDR3nt: TGTGCCAGCAGCCAAGCCGGGAATCAGCCCCAGCATTTT
CDR3aa: CASSQAGNQPQHF